The entry that follows covers one T cell receptor beta chain sequence. 60 Vbeta and 13 Jbeta primers were used in PCR. Clones were read by immunoSEQ multiplex PCR, and TCRdb kept only the in-frame ones, dropping some. The repertoire holds 210,000 or so clones, 78% seen once, with about 0.47% in the top ten. The V gene end was trimmed by 3 bases and the J gene end by 7 bases; junction bases not matched to a gene: 6. Germline V CDR1 and CDR2: MGHRA, YSYEKL. The CDR3 has 13 amino acids. This entry is derived from a study of cytomegalovirus exposure and HLA in healthy donors. The sequencing input was PBMCs. This chain links TRBV4-1 with TRBJ2-7; the match to TRBD2 covers 7 bases. The TCR originated in a boy between 10 and 17 years old in good health and CMV-seronegative. The CDR3 is CASSHGERGEQYF. CDR3 nucleotide sequence: TGCGCCAGCAGCCATGGCGAGCGGGGTGAGCAGTACTTC.